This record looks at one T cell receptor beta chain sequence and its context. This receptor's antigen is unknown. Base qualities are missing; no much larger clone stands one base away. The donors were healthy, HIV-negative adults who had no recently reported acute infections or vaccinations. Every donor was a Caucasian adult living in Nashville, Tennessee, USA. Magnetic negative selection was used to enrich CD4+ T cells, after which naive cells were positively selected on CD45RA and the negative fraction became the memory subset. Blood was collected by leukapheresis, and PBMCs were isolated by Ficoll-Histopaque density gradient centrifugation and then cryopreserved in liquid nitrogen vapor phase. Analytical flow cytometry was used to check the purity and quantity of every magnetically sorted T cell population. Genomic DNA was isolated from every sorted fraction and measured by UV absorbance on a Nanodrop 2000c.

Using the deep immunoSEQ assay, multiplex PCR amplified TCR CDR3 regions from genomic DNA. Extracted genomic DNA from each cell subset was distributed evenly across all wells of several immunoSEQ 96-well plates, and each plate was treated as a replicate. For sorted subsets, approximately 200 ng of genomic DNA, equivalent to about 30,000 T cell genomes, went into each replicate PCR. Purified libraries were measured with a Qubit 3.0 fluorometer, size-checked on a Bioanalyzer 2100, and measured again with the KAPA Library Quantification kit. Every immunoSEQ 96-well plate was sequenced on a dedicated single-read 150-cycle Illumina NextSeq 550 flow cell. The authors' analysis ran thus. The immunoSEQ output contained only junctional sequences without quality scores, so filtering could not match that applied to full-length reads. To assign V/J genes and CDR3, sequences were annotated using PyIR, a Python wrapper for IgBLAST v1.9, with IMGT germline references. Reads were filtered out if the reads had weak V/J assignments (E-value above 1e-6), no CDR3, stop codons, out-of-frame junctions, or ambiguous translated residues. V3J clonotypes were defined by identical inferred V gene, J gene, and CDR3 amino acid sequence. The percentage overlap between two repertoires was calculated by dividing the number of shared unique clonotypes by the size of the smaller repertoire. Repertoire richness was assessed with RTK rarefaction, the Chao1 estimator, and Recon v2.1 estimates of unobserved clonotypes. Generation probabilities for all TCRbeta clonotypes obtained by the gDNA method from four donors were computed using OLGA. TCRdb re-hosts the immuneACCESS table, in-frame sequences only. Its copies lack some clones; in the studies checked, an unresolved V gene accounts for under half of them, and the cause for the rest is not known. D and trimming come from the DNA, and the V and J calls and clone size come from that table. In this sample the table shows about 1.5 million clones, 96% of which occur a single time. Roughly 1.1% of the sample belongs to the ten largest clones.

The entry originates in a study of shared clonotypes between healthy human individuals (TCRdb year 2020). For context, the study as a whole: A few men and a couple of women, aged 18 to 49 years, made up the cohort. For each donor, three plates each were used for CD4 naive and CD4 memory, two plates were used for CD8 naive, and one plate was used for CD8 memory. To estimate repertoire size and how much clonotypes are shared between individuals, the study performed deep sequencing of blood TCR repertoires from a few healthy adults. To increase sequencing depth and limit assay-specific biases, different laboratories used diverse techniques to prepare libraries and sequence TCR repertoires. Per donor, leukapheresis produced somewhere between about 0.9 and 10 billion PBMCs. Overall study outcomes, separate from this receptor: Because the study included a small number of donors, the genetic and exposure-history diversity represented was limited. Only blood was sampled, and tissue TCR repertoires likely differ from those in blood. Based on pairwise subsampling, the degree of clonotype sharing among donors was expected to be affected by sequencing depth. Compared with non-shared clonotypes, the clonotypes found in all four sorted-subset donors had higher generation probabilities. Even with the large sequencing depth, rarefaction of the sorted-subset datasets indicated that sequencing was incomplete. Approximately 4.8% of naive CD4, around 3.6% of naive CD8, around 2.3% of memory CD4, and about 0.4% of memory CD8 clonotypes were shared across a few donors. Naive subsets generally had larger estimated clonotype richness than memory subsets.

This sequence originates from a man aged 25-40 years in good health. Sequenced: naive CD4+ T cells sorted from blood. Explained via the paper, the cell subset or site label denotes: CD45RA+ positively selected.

The CDR3 protein is CASSPPAGHNSGNTIYF. The nucleotide sequence reads as follows: TGTGCCAGCAGTCCCCCTGCAGGACACAACTCTGGAAACACCATATATTTT. The chain couples TRBV28 to TRBJ1-3; perhaps TRBD1 is the D gene, with 5 bases matching. V is clipped by 5 bases and J by 0 bases, and the sequence between their germline boundaries is 17 bases long. The germline V gene yields MDHEN for CDR1 and SYDVKM for CDR2. From its cysteine to its phenylalanine, the CDR3 spans 17 amino acids. Of the read, only the CDR3 DNA is kept; its 51 bases are in frame from base 1.